This T cell receptor (beta chain) was retrieved from a study of early T cells in non-severe SARS-CoV-2 infection. Across the whole study: Sequenced material consisted of bulk RNA (from unsorted whole blood), and chains were unpaired.

TCRdb re-analysed the 5' RACE reads in MiXCR, keeping a single row per CDR3 protein. The sample carries 35,000 to 40,000 distinct CDR3 sequences, approximately 5% recorded once. The table lists this clonotype with many counts. V was clipped by 3 bases and J by 7 bases, with 23 bases between them. This CDR3 is built from 16 residues. Germline CDR1 and CDR2: SGHRS and YFSETQ. This rearrangement joins TRBV5-1 to TRBJ2-7; D is unclear. Sequences were obtained from whole blood. The source is an adult who was a healthcare worker with PCR-confirmed SARS-CoV-2 infection or an uninfected control (not recorded which). The CDR3 DNA sequence: TGCGCCAGCAGCTATCGGACCACCGTTAATGGTGGGGAGCAGTACTTC. Translation: CASSYRTTVNGGEQYF.